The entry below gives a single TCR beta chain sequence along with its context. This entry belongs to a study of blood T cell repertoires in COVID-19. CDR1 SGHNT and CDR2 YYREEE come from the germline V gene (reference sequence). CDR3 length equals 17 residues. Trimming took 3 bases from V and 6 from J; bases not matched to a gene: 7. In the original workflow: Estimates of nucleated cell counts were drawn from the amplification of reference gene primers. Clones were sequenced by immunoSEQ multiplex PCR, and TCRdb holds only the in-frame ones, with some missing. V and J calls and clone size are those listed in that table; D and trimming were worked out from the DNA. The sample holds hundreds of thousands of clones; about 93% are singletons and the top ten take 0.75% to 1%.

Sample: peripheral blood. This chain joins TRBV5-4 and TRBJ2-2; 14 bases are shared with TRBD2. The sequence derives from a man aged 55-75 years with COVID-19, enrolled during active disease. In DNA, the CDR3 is TGTGCCAGCAGCTCAAACCCGACTAGCGGGAGGGCCGGGGAGCTGTTTTTT. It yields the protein CASSSNPTSGRAGELFF.